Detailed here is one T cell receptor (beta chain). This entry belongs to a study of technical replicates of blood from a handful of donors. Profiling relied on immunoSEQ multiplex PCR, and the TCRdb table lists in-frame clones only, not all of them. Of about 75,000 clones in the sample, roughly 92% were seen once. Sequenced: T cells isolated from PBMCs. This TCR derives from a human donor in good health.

The CDR3, as DNA: TGTGCCAGCAGCTTAAACCGGGACAGTGGGTACGAGCAGTACTTC. Encoded protein: CASSLNRDSGYEQYF. The chain has TRBV5-4 and TRBJ2-7; 7 nucleotides agree with TRBD1. Germline V lookup: CDR1 SGHNT, CDR2 YYREEE (reference sequence). The trim removed 2 bases at V and 4 bases at J, leaving 9 bases unmatched. CDR3 length: 15 amino acids.